The T cell receptor (beta chain) described here comes from a study of cytomegalovirus exposure and HLA in healthy donors (dated by TCRdb to 2016 to 2017). About the study as a whole: A later analysis indicated that the 120 validation repertoires were generated on the platform also employed for the 666 repertoires of the first cohort. To predict cytomegalovirus infection status, the study brought together high-throughput TCR immunosequencing, statistical association of individual TCRs with disease status, and machine learning. The study aimed to test whether signatures of past pathogen exposure could be identified by cataloging public T cell receptors. Along with the roughly 700-subject first cohort, a separate validation cohort of around 110 different subjects was used.

The paper as a whole reports these results and caveats: All 110 or so repertoires were used to score co-occurrence in the validation cohort in a later analysis, because that analysis had no HLA typing for the cohort. The authors suggested that the approach could potentially be extended to other disease states and immunological phenotypes. Across donors, most TCR sequences were observed very rarely, whereas some public TCRs were present in many individuals. In a later analysis, TCRs clustered in the first cohort were found to also tend to co-occur in the roughly 130 validation repertoires, with over 90% of cluster scores above 0. A total of fewer than 200 TCR beta chains were listed by the study as associated with cytomegalovirus. The classifier was reported to diagnose cytomegalovirus status with high specificity and sensitivity in both the original cohort and the validation cohort. A few of the identified cytomegalovirus-associated TCR beta chains were confirmed in vitro to be specific for cytomegalovirus antigens.

The library was made by the immunoSEQ multiplex PCR assay. The published analysis was carried out like this. A statistical classification framework was developed to diagnose cytomegalovirus status using the catalog of TCR beta chain sequences. TCRdb carries this immuneACCESS record with in-frame sequences only. Its versions omit some clonotypes, under half of them owing to an unresolved V gene in the studies checked, with the rest unexplained. V and J calls and clone size come straight from that table; D and trimming were deduced from the DNA. This sample comprises more than 85,000 clones, about 90% of them detected only once. Roughly 2.2% of the sample is taken by the ten largest. Comment on this clone: Its target antigen remains unknown. No much larger clone exists at a distance of one base, and base qualities are not known.

Donors formed part of the validation cohort, which comprised 120 subjects and was distinct from the first cohort of 550 to 850 subjects. The cysteine opens and the phenylalanine closes a CDR3 of 18 amino acids. Only the CDR3 portion is preserved as DNA: 54 bases, with reading frame beginning at the first base. From V the trimming removes 1 base and from J it removes 2 bases, while the gene matches leave 6 bases of the junction unaccounted for. Via the germline V gene, CDR1 is SGHTA and CDR2 FQGNSA. Sample: PBMCs. The chain uses TRBV7-2 and TRBJ2-4; TRBD2 lines up with 12 middle nucleotides. The sequence came from a woman aged 18-29 years in good health and CMV-seronegative. The nucleotide sequence is TGTGCCAGCAGCTTAGGACTAGCGGGAGTCGGGACCAAAAACATTCAGTACTTC. It translates to CASSLGLAGVGTKNIQYF.